Sequencing of this T cell receptor (beta chain) was carried out in a study of CD8+ T cells in alopecia areata. V lost 0 bases and J lost 2; bases outside the gene matches: 14. This CDR3 contains 20 residues. Germline loops: CDR1 SGHRS, CDR2 YFSETQ. The treatment here: oral pan-JAK inhibitor, 5-10 mg twice daily. Following RNA extraction, reverse transcription yielded cDNA that acted as the sequencing template. TCRdb keeps only in-frame clones here, not all; method: immunoSEQ multiplex PCR. The data hold 200,000 to 250,000 clones, with 66% observed a single time. This chain joins TRBV5-1 and TRBJ1-1; 12 bases align to TRBD1. This sequence was found in a human donor with alopecia areata. The specimen was CD4+ T cells sorted from blood, collected at approximately week 42, from a patient treated with tofacitinib. The CDR3 sequence is CASSLVLGQGASGQNTEAFF. CDR3 in DNA: TGCGCCAGCAGCTTGGTGTTGGGACAGGGGGCATCGGGGCAAAACACTGAAGCTTTCTTT.